The sequence of this T cell receptor beta chain was determined in a study of blood T cell repertoires in COVID-19. Trimming left V 5 bases short and J 0 bases short, with 20 bases between. The CDR3 has 17 amino acids. The germline V gene encodes CDR1 MNHNY and CDR2 SVGAGI (reference sequence). Profiling relied on immunoSEQ multiplex PCR, and the TCRdb table lists in-frame clones only, not all of them. Altogether approximately 140,000 clones are present, roughly 86% being singletons, with the ten largest covering around 8.5%. The specimen sequenced was peripheral blood. The J gene is TRBJ2-7, the V gene TRBV6-6, with TRBD1 as a possible D gene (6 bases). The TCR comes from a woman aged 55-69 years with acute or convalescent COVID-19. The CDR3 coding sequence is TGTGCCAGCAGTCTCACCGTACAGGGTAGTTACTCCTACGAGCAGTACTTC. Its translation is CASSLTVQGSYSYEQYF.